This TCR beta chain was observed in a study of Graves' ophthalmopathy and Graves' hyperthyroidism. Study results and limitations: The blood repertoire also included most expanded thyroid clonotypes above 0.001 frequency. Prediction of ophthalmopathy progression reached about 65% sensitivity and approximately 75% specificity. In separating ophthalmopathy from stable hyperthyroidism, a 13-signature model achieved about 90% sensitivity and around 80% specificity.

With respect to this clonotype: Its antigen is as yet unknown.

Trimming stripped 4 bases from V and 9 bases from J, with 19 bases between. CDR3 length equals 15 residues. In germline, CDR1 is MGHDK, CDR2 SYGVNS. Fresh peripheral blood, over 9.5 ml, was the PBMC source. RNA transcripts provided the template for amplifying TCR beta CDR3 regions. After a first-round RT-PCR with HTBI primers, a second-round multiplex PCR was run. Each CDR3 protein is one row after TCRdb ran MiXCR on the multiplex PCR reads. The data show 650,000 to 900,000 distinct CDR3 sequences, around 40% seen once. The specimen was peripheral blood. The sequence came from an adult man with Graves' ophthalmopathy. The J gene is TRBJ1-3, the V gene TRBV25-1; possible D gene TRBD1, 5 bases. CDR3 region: CASSALGGDYGTIYF. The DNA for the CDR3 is TGTGCCAGCAGTGCCCTGGGGGGAGACTATGGCACCATATATTTT.